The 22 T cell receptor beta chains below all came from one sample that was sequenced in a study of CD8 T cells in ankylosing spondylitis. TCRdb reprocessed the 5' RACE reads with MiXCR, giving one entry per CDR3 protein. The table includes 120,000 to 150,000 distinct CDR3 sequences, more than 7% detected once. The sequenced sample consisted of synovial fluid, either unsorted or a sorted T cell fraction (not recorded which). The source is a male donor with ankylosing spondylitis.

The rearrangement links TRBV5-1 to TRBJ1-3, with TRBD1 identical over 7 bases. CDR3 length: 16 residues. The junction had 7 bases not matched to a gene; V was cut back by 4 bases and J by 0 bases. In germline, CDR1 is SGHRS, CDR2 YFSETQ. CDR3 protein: CASSVGQVSSGNTIYF. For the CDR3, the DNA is TGCGCCAGCAGCGTCGGACAGGTCAGCTCTGGAAACACCATATATTTT.

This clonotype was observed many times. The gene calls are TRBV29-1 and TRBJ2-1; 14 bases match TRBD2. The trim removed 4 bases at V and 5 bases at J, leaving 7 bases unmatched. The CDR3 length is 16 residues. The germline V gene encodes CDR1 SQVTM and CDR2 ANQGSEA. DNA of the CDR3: TGCAGCGTTGGGCAGACTAGCGGGAGGGATGACAATGAGCAGTTCTTC. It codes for CSVGQTSGRDDNEQFF.

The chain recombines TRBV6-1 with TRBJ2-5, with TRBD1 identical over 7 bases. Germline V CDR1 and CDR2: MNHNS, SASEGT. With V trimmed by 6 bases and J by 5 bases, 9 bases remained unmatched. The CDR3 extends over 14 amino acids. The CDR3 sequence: CASRSQGSSETQYF. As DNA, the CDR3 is TGTGCCAGCAGGTCACAGGGGAGTAGCGAGACCCAGTACTTC.

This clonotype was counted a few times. The CDR3 region has the DNA TGCGCCAGCAGCCTCGTCCCCGGGACCACCTACAATGAGCAGTTCTTC. Translating gives CASSLVPGTTYNEQFF. The V and J genes are TRBV5-1 and TRBJ2-1; the D call may be TRBD1 or TRBD2 (5 bases each). The CDR3 sequence is 16 residues long. Trimming left V 4 bases short and J 2 bases short, with 16 bases between. Germline CDR1 and CDR2: SGHRS and YFSETQ.

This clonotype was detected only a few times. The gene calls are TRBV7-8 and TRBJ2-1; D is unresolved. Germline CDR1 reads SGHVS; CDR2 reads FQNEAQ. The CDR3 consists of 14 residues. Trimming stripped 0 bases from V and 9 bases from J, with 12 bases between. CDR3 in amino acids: CASSLALGLSEQFF. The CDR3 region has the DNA TGTGCCAGCAGCTTAGCGCTTGGCCTCAGTGAGCAGTTCTTC. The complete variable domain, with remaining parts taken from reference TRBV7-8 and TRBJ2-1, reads GAGVSQSPRYKVAKRGQDVALRCDPISGHVSLFWYQQALGQGPEFLTYFQNEAQLDKSGLPSDRFFAERPEGSVSTLKIQRTQQEDSAVYLCASSLALGLSEQFFGPGTRLTVL.

CDR3 sequence: CARGGGLTLANNEQFF. As DNA, the CDR3 is TGTGCCAGGGGCGGGGGCCTTACCCTTGCAAACAATGAGCAGTTCTTC. V and J are TRBV7-6 and TRBJ2-1, with D possibly TRBD2 on 7 matching bases. Per germline, CDR1 SGHVS and CDR2 FNYEAQ. With 9 bases removed from V and 5 bases from J, the gap between germline ends came to 23 bases. The CDR3 sequence is 16 residues long.

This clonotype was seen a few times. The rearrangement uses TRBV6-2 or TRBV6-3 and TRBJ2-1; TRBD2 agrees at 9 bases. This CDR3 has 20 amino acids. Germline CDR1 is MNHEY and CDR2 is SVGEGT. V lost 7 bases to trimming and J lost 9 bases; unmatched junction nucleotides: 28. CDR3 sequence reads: CASTPWGGGGGTSRTGEQFF. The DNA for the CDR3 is TGTGCCAGCACTCCCTGGGGGGGCGGCGGTGGGACTAGCAGGACAGGTGAGCAGTTCTTC.

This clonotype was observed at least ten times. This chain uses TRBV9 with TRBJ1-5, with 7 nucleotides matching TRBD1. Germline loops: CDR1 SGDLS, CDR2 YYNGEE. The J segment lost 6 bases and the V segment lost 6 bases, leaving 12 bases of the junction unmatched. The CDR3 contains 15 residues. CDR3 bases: TGTGCCAGCAACCCGGAGGGACAGTCGGGTCAGCCCCAGCATTTT. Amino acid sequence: CASNPEGQSGQPQHF.

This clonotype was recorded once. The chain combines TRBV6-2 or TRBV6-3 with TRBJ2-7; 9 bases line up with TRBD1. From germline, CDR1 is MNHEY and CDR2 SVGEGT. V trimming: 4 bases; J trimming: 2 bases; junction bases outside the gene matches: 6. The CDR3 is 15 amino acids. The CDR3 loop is CASSWTGDPTYEQYF. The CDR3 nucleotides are TGTGCCAGCAGTTGGACAGGGGACCCAACCTACGAGCAGTACTTC.

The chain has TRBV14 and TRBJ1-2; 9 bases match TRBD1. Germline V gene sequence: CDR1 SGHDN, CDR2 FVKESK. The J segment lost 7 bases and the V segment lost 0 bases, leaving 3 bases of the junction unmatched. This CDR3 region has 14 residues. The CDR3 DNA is TGTGCCAGCAGCCAAGACAGGACAGGGGTTGGCTACACCTTC. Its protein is CASSQDRTGVGYTF. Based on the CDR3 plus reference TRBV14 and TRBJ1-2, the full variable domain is EAGVTQFPSHSVIEKGQTVTLRCDPISGHDNLYWYRRVMGKEIKFLLHFVKESKQDESGMPNNRFLAERTGGTYSTLKVQPAELEDSGVYFCASSQDRTGVGYTFGSGTRLTVV.

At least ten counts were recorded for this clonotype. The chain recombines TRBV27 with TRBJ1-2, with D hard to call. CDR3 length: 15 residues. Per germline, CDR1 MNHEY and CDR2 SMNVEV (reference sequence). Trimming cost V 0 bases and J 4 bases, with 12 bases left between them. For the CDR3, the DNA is TGTGCCAGCAGTTTATCGGACCCAAGGCGCTATGGCTACACCTTC. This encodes CASSLSDPRRYGYTF.

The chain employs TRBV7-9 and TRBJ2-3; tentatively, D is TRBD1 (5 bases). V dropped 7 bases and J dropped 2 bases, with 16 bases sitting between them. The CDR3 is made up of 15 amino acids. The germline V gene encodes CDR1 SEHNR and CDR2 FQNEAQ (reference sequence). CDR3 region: CASTQGVLNTDTQYF. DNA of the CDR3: TGTGCCAGCACCCAAGGGGTGCTGAACACAGATACGCAGTATTTT.

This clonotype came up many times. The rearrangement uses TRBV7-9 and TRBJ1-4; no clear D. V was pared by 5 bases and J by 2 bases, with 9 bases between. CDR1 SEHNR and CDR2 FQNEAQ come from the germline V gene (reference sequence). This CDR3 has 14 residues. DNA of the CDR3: TGTGCCAGCAGCGAAGCAAGGACTAATGAAAAACTGTTTTTT. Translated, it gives CASSEARTNEKLFF.

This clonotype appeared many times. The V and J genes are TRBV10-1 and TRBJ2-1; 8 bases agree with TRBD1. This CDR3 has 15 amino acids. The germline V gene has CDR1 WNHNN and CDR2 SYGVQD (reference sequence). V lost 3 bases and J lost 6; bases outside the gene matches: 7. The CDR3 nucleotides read TGCGCCAGCAGTGATCCTGGACAGGGAGGCAATGAGCAGTTCTTC. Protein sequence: CASSDPGQGGNEQFF.

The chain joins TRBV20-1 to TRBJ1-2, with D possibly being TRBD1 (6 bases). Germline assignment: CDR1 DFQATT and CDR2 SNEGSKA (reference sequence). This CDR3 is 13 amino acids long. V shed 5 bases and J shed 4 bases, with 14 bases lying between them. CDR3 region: CSAVDRWSYGYTF. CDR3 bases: TGCAGTGCTGTCGACAGGTGGAGCTATGGCTACACCTTC.

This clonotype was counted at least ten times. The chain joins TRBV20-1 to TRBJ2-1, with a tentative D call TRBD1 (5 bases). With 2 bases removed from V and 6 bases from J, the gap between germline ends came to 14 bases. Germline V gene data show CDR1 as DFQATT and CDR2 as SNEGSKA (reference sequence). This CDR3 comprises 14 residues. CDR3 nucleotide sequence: TGCAGTGCTAGAAGACTGGGGCCCGGCAATGAGCAGTTCTTC. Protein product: CSARRLGPGNEQFF.

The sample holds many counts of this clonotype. The chain's CDR3 is CASSSLFWSYEQYF. In nucleotides, the CDR3 is TGTGCCAGCAGCTCGCTCTTCTGGAGCTACGAGCAGTACTTC. The rearrangement joins TRBV11-2 to TRBJ2-7; D is unclear. Germline-derived CDR1 and CDR2 are SGHAT and FQNNGV. Trimming left V 4 bases short and J 3 bases short, with 13 bases between. The CDR3 is made up of 14 amino acids. Drawing the rest from reference TRBV11-2 and TRBJ2-7, the complete variable domain is EAGVAQSPRYKIIEKRQSVAFWCNPISGHATLYWYQQILGQGPKLLIQFQNNGVVDDSQLPKDRFSAERLKGVDSTLKIQPAKLEDSAVYLCASSSLFWSYEQYFGPGTRLTVT.

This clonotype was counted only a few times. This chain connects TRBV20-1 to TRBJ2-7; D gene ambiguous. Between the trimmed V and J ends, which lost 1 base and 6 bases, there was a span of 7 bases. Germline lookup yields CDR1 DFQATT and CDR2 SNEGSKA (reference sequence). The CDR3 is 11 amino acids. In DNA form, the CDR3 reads TGCAGTGCTAGAGGGCCAACCGAGCAGTACTTC. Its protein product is CSARGPTEQYF.

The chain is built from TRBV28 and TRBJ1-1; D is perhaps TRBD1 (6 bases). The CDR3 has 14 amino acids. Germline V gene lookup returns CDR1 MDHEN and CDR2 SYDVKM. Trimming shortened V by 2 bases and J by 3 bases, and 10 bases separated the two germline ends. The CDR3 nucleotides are TGTGCCAGCAGTTTAGGGGGCAGTGACACTGAAGCTTTCTTT. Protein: CASSLGGSDTEAFF.

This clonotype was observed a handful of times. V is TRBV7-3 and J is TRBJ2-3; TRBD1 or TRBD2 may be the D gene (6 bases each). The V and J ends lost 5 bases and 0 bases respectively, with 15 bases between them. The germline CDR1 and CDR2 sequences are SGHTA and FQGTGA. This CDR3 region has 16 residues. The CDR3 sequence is CASSLRGGTSTDTQYF. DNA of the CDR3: TGTGCCAGCAGCCTTCGAGGGGGGACTAGCACAGATACGCAGTATTTT.

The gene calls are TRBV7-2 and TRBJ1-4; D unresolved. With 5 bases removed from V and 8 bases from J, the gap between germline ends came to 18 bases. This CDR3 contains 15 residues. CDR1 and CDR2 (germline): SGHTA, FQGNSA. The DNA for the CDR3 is TGTGCCAGCAGCCCGACTCGGGCAGGAGTGGAAAAACTGTTTTTT. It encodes CASSPTRAGVEKLFF.

The CDR3: CASSLVGPDTQYF. As DNA, the CDR3 is TGTGCCAGCAGCTTAGTAGGTCCAGATACGCAGTATTTT. V is TRBV7-9 and J is TRBJ2-3, with D uncertain. Looked up from germline, CDR1 is SEHNR and CDR2 is FQNEAQ (reference sequence). This CDR3 comprises 13 residues. Trimming cost V 1 base and J 4 bases, with 6 bases left between them.